A selection of T cell receptor beta chains follows, all from one sample in a study of blood T cell repertoires in COVID-19. Sequenced by immunoSEQ multiplex PCR; TCRdb stores in-frame clones only, minus some. The sample records around 240,000 clones, around 84% being singletons. Sequencing used peripheral blood. All receptors come from a man aged 35-49 years with acute or convalescent COVID-19. CDR3s include the opening cysteine and the closing phenylalanine or tryptophan. A D gene is named only where the DNA matches it firmly. Size is stated for part of the rows, as once, few or many counts, or as a class when the clone is expanded.

v_gene,j_gene,d_gene,abundance,CDR3nt,CDR3aa
TRBV5-5,TRBJ2-2,TRBD1,.,TGTGCCAGCAGCGGAAGGACAGGCCAGGGAACCGGGGAGCTGTTTTTT,CASSGRTGQGTGELFF
TRBV7-9,TRBJ1-4,.,.,TGTGCCAGCAGTCCCAGTTTGGGAGATGAAAAACTGTTTTTT,CASSPSLGDEKLFF
TRBV24-1,TRBJ1-5,.,.,TGTGCCACCAGTGATATGGGGGCCCACCAGCATTTT,CATSDMGAHQHF
TRBV6-2/TRBV6-3,TRBJ2-1,TRBD2,.,TGTGCCAGCAGTTACTCGACCCGCGGCGGGGGGCGGAATGAGCAGTTCTTC,CASSYSTRGGGRNEQFF
TRBV7-2,TRBJ2-5,.,.,TGTGCCAGCAGCTCCCCGCGAGGAGGTAAAGAGACCCAGTACTTC,CASSSPRGGKETQYF
TRBV28,TRBJ1-2,TRBD1,few,TGTGCCAGCAGTTTGGGGACAGGGATCGATTATGGCTACACCTTC,CASSLGTGIDYGYTF
TRBV9,TRBJ1-3,TRBD1,.,TGTGCCAGCAGCGTCTCGGGACAGGGAGGCAACACCATATATTTT,CASSVSGQGGNTIYF
TRBV6-5,TRBJ1-1,.,.,TGTGCCAGCAGTTATGAGAAGAACACTGAAGCTTTCTTT,CASSYEKNTEAFF
TRBV19,TRBJ1-6,.,.,TGTGCCAGTATTGACAGGAGCTCCTATAATTCACCCCTCCACTTT,CASIDRSSYNSPLHF
TRBV27,TRBJ1-4,TRBD1,.,TGTGCCAGCAGTCCACGGACAGGGAGGGTTTTTAACGAAAAACTGTTTTTT,CASSPRTGRVFNEKLFF
TRBV29-1,TRBJ2-7,TRBD1,.,TGCAGCGTTGTAGGACAGGTCTCTTTCGAGCAGTACTTC,CSVVGQVSFEQYF
TRBV6-6,TRBJ2-1,TRBD2,.,TGTGCCAGCAGACCCTTAGCGGGGGGGACTTTGAATGAGCAGTTCTTC,CASRPLAGGTLNEQFF
TRBV4-3,TRBJ1-1,.,.,TGCGCCAGCAGCCGTGACACCTACACTGAAGCTTTCTTT,CASSRDTYTEAFF
TRBV5-1,TRBJ2-2,.,few,TGCGCCAGCAGCTTGATGGCGGGGGCCCTCACCGGGGAGCTGTTTTTT,CASSLMAGALTGELFF
TRBV19,TRBJ2-7,TRBD1,.,TGTGCCAGTAGCAGGGACGACAGGGGACAGCAGTACTTC,CASSRDDRGQQYF
TRBV5-6,TRBJ2-2,.,.,TGTGCCAGCAGCCGAGGACAGCCCGCGAACACCGGGGAGCTGTTTTTT,CASSRGQPANTGELFF
TRBV5-5,TRBJ2-2,.,.,TGTGCCAGCAGCTCAAGCGACAGGTGGGACACCGGGGAGCTGTTTTTT,CASSSSDRWDTGELFF
TRBV6-5,TRBJ2-5,.,.,TGTGCCAGCAGCCCGATACTTCAAGAGACCCAGTACTTC,CASSPILQETQYF
TRBV11-1,TRBJ2-1,TRBD2,.,TGTGCCAGCAGCCCCGGGACTAGTTCCTACAATGAGCAGTTCTTC,CASSPGTSSYNEQFF
TRBV4-1,TRBJ1-2,.,.,TGCGCCAGCAGACGAGAACAGGGTTGGGACTATGGCTACACCTTC,CASRREQGWDYGYTF
TRBV27,TRBJ1-6,TRBD1,.,TGTGCCAGCAGTCCCCGGAACAGGGGAAATAATTCACCCCTCCACTTT,CASSPRNRGNNSPLHF
TRBV27,TRBJ2-1,.,.,TGTGCCAGCAGTTTATCGGGACGGACTAACTACAATGAGCAGTTCTTC,CASSLSGRTNYNEQFF
TRBV7-3,TRBJ1-1,.,.,TGTGCCAGCAGCTTACTGGGGGCCAGGAACACTGAAGCTTTCTTT,CASSLLGARNTEAFF
TRBV9,TRBJ2-3,TRBD2,.,TGTGCCAGCAGCGCAAGCGGGGGTGACACAGATACGCAGTATTTT,CASSASGGDTDTQYF
TRBV3-1/TRBV3-2,TRBJ1-1,.,.,TGTGCCAGCAGCGCGAATTGGGCCACTGAAGCTTTCTTT,CASSANWATEAFF
TRBV19,TRBJ1-1,.,.,TGTGCCAGTACCATAGGAAATGCGGGAGGCACTGAAGCTTTCTTT,CASTIGNAGGTEAFF
TRBV30,TRBJ1-2,.,.,TGTGCCTGGAACCGCCCCACAGGGAAGAGGGACTATGGCTACACCTTC,CAWNRPTGKRDYGYTF
TRBV27,TRBJ2-7,TRBD1,.,TGTGCCAGCAGACCGCGGACAGGGGCTTCCTACGAGCAGTACTTC,CASRPRTGASYEQYF
TRBV19,TRBJ2-7,TRBD1,.,TGTGCCAGTAGTACCATTCAAACAGGGGTAGACGAGCAGTACTTC,CASSTIQTGVDEQYF
TRBV29-1,TRBJ1-1,.,.,TGCAGCGTTGGGCTGGGAGTGAACACTGAAGCTTTCTTT,CSVGLGVNTEAFF
TRBV6-1,TRBJ2-5,.,.,TGTGCCAGCAGTCGCACTGCGCTCGAGGAGACCCAGTACTTC,CASSRTALEETQYF
TRBV30,TRBJ2-1,TRBD1,once,TGTGCCTGGAGTGGGACGACAGGGGGTTCCTACAATGAGCAGTTCTTC,CAWSGTTGGSYNEQFF
TRBV2,TRBJ1-5,TRBD1,.,TGTGCCAGCACTGGACAGGGTAGCAATCAGCCCCAGCATTTT,CASTGQGSNQPQHF
TRBV6-1,TRBJ1-5,.,.,TGTGCCAGCAGTTTCCTCAGGGATAGCAATCAGCCCCAGCATTTT,CASSFLRDSNQPQHF
TRBV6-5,TRBJ1-1,.,once,TGTGCCAGCAGTTACAGTCACAGGGAAGGTGAAGCTTTCTTT,CASSYSHREGEAFF
TRBV5-4,TRBJ2-1,TRBD2,.,TGTGCCAGCAGTGGACTAGCGGGGGGGTATGAGCAGTTCTTC,CASSGLAGGYEQFF
TRBV7-9,TRBJ2-1,TRBD1,.,TGTGCCAGCAGCTTAGGGTGGGGGACAGTGCAGTTCTTC,CASSLGWGTVQFF
TRBV4-2,TRBJ1-5,.,.,TGTGCCAGCAGCCAAGAGGGGGGGAAGGATCAGCCCCAGCATTTT,CASSQEGGKDQPQHF
TRBV6-6,TRBJ1-6,.,.,TGTGCCAGCAGTTACGAGTATAATTCACCCCTCCACTTT,CASSYEYNSPLHF
TRBV7-2,TRBJ1-1,.,.,TGTGCCAGCAGCCCCAGGAGGGTCAGTACTGAAGCTTTCTTT,CASSPRRVSTEAFF
TRBV7-6,TRBJ1-3,.,.,TGTGCCAGCAGCTTAGCGATGTCCGGGGCTGGAAACACCATATATTTT,CASSLAMSGAGNTIYF
TRBV2,TRBJ2-1,TRBD2,.,TGTGCCAGCAGTGTAGGGCTAGCGGGGGGAAATGAGCAGTTCTTC,CASSVGLAGGNEQFF
TRBV6-5,TRBJ2-3,.,.,TGTGCCAGCAGACTGATGACGCAGTATTTT,CASRLMTQYF
TRBV9,TRBJ2-7,.,once,TGTGCCAGCAGCGTAGGGGCAGGGACCTACGAGCAGTACTTC,CASSVGAGTYEQYF
TRBV3-1/TRBV3-2,TRBJ2-3,.,few,TGTGCCAGCAGCCAAGACACTTTACCTGGGAGGACGCAGTATTTT,CASSQDTLPGRTQYF
TRBV4-1,TRBJ1-1,.,.,TGCGCCAGCAGCCAAGACCCCCAGGGCAGGCAAGCTTTCTTT,CASSQDPQGRQAFF
TRBV5-4,TRBJ1-1,TRBD1,.,TGTGCCAGCAGCCTCGACAGGGCGAACACTGAAGCTTTCTTT,CASSLDRANTEAFF
TRBV5-1,TRBJ1-5,.,few,TGCGCCAGCAGCCCAACAGGGAACGAAGGGCCCCAGCATTTT,CASSPTGNEGPQHF
TRBV12-3/TRBV12-4,TRBJ1-3,.,.,TGTGCCAGCAGCCCGTCTGGAAACACCATATATTTT,CASSPSGNTIYF
TRBV7-2,TRBJ2-3,.,.,TGTGCCAGCAGCTTAGCGGGAAGGGGCGAGATGGATACGCAGTATTTT,CASSLAGRGEMDTQYF
TRBV5-6,TRBJ2-5,.,.,TGTGCCAGCAGCTTAAGACAAGGCGTAGAGACCCAGTACTTC,CASSLRQGVETQYF
TRBV19,TRBJ1-1,.,.,TGTGCCAGTAGTATCTCGAGACAGAAGAACACTGAAGCTTTCTTT,CASSISRQKNTEAFF
TRBV6-1,TRBJ1-5,.,.,TGTGCCAGCAGTGATGGAAGAGGGCCCCAGCATTTT,CASSDGRGPQHF
TRBV6-1,TRBJ2-7,.,.,TGTGCCAGCAGTGAACAGGGTCCATACGAGCAGTACTTC,CASSEQGPYEQYF
TRBV6-1,TRBJ1-4,TRBD1,once,TGTGCCAGCAGTGAAGTGGGCAGGGGGAGGGAAAAACTGTTTTTT,CASSEVGRGREKLFF
TRBV7-9,TRBJ2-2,.,.,TGTGCCAGCAGCTTTTCGACGAGGGCCGGGGAGCTGTTTTTT,CASSFSTRAGELFF
TRBV4-1,TRBJ1-3,.,.,TGCGCCAGCAGCCAAGACAGATACTCTGGAAACACCATATATTTT,CASSQDRYSGNTIYF
TRBV7-9,TRBJ1-1,.,.,TGTGCCAGCAGCCAGAGCGGGAGCCTCGCTGCTTTCTTT,CASSQSGSLAAFF
TRBV9,TRBJ2-1,TRBD2,.,TGTGCCAGCAGCGCCTCGGGGGGGCCTCAGGTCAATGAGCAGTTCTTC,CASSASGGPQVNEQFF
TRBV19,TRBJ1-1,TRBD1,.,TGTGCCAGTAGCGAACAGGGGGCGAGCACTGAAGCTTTCTTT,CASSEQGASTEAFF